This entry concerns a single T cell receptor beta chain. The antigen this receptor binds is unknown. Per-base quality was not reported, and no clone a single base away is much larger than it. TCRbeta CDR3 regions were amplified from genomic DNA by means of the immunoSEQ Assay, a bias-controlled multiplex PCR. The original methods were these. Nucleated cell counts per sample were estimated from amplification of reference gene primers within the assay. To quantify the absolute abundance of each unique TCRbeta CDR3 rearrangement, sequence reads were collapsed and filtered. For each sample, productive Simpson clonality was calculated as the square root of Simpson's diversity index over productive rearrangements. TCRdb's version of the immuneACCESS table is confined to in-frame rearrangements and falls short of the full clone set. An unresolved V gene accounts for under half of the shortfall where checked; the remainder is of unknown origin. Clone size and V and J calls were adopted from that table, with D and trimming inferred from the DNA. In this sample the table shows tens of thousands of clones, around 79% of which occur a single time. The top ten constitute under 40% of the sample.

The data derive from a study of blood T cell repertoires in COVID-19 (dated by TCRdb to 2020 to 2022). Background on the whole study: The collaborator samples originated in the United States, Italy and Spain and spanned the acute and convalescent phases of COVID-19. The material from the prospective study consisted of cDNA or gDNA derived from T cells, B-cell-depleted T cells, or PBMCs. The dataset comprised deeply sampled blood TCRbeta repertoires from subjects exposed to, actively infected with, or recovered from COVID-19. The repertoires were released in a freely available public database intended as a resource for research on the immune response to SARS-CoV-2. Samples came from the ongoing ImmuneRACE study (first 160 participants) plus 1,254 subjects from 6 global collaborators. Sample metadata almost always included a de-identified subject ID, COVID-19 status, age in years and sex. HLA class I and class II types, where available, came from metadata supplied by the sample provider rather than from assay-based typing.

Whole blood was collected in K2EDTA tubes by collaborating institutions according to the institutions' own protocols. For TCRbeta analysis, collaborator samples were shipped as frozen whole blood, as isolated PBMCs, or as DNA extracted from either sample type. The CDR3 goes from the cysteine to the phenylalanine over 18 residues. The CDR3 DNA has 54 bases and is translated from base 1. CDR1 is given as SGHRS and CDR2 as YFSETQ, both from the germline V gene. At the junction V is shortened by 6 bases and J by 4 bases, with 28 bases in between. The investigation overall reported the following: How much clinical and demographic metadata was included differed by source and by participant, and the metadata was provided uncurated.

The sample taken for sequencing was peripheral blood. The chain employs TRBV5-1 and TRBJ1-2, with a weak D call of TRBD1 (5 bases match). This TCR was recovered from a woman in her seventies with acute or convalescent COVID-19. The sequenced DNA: TGCGCCAGCACCCTTGGCCTCTCTAGGGGTTTCGCCTTCTATGGCTACACCTTC. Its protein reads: CASTLGLSRGFAFYGYTF. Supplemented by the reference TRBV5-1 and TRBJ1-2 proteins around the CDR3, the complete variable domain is KAGVTQTPRYLIKTRGQQVTLSCSPISGHRSVSWYQQTPGQGLQFLFEYFSETQRNKGNFPGRFSGRQFSNSRSEMNVSTLELGDSALYLCASTLGLSRGFAFYGYTFGSGTRLTVV.